These 12 T cell receptor beta chains originate from one sample sequenced in a study of blood T cell repertoires in COVID-19. Here immunoSEQ multiplex PCR was the method, and the copy in TCRdb shows in-frame clones only, minus some. This table holds some 290,000 clones, 80% to 90% found once. Sequencing was done on a sample of peripheral blood. Receptors were obtained from a woman in her thirties with COVID-19, enrolled during active disease.

CDR3 sequence reads: CASAKGQSSYEQYF. The DNA of the CDR3 is TGTGCCAGCGCGAAGGGACAGAGCTCCTACGAGCAGTACTTC. The V gene is TRBV11-3, the J gene TRBJ2-7; the match to TRBD1 covers 7 bases. J was trimmed by 0 bases and V by 8 bases; bases with no gene match: 7. This CDR3 contains 14 residues. The germline CDR1 and CDR2 sequences are SGHNT and YENEEA.

Note on this clone: This sample includes further DNA sequences coding for the same CDR3. This chain uses TRBV18 with TRBJ2-7; 7 nucleotides align to TRBD1. V lost 3 bases to trimming and J lost 2 bases; unmatched junction nucleotides: 1. The CDR3 sequence is 13 residues long. Germline V gene data show CDR1 as KGHSH and CDR2 as LQKENI. Here the CDR3 reads CASSPGTAYEQYF. The CDR3 bases are TGTGCCAGCTCACCGGGGACAGCCTACGAGCAGTACTTC.

This clone was counted a few times. The chain couples TRBV7-9 to TRBJ2-1, with TRBD1 matching 9 bases. Germline loops: CDR1 SEHNR, CDR2 FQNEAQ (reference sequence). The trim removed 4 bases at V and 2 bases at J, leaving 6 bases unmatched. There are 16 residues in the CDR3. The DNA of the CDR3 is TGTGCCAGCAGCTCTGCTACAGGGGGCCCCTACAATGAGCAGTTCTTC. It translates to CASSSATGGPYNEQFF.

The chain is built from TRBV7-8 and TRBJ2-7; D perhaps matches TRBD1 (5 bases). The V end lost 4 bases, the J end lost 0 bases, and 10 bases lay between the germline ends. The CDR3 totals 14 residues. Germline V gene sequence: CDR1 SGHVS, CDR2 FQNEAQ. CDR3 sequence (DNA): TGTGCCAGCAGCTACGGACACCCCTCCTACGAGCAGTACTTC. The encoded protein is CASSYGHPSYEQYF.

The chain recombines TRBV5-1 with TRBJ1-4; 8 bases line up with TRBD1. The V gene's germline CDR1 is SGHRS and CDR2 YFSETQ. The CDR3 is 16 amino acids. After removal of 0 bases from V and 8 bases from J, the junction contained 9 bases not matched to a gene. The CDR3, as DNA: TGCGCCAGCAGCTTGGATTGGACAGGGATTGGCGAAAAACTGTTTTTT. The encoded protein is CASSLDWTGIGEKLFF.

The V call is TRBV10-2, the J call TRBJ2-7; D might be TRBD1 (6 bases). Germline loops: CDR1 WSHSY, CDR2 SAAADI. This CDR3 contains 15 residues. V was clipped by 2 bases and J by 2 bases, with 13 bases between them. CDR3 coding DNA: TGCGCCAGCAGTGAGACAGTACAGGGACCCTACGAGCAGTACTTC. Its translation is CASSETVQGPYEQYF.

The chain employs TRBV6-5 and TRBJ1-2; 8 nucleotides match TRBD1. The CDR3 consists of 15 residues. From germline, CDR1 is MNHEY and CDR2 SVGAGI. Trimming cost V 2 bases and J 4 bases; bases outside gene matches: 6. The CDR3 bases are TGTGCCAGCAGTTACGGGACAGGAAGACCCTATGGCTACACCTTC. Its protein is CASSYGTGRPYGYTF.

The chain employs TRBV12-5 and TRBJ2-1; the D gene is possibly TRBD1 (6 bases). V lost 6 bases, J lost 8 bases, and 20 bases lay in between. The CDR3 length is 15 residues. Germline V gene lookup returns CDR1 LGHNT and CDR2 FRNRAP. The CDR3 region is CASGHRQVGLDEQFF. The CDR3 DNA reads as TGTGCTAGTGGGCACCGACAGGTCGGTCTGGATGAGCAGTTCTTC.

The gene calls are TRBV7-6 and TRBJ1-2, with D possibly TRBD1 on 6 matching bases. Germline loops: CDR1 SGHVS, CDR2 FNYEAQ. The V end lost 1 base, the J end lost 3 bases, and 9 bases lay between the germline ends. The CDR3 runs 14 residues. CDR3 amino acids: CASSLDGQYYGYTF. The CDR3 region has the DNA TGTGCCAGCAGCTTAGATGGACAGTACTATGGCTACACCTTC.

The V call is TRBV2, the J call TRBJ2-7; TRBD1 agrees at 7 bases. The CDR3 contains 13 residues. Losses at the gene ends were 6 bases for V and 3 bases for J; bases not matched to a gene: 5. Germline V gene sequence: CDR1 SNHLY, CDR2 FYNNEI. The CDR3 nucleotides are TGTGCCAGCAGAGTAGACAGGGACTACGAGCAGTACTTC. Protein sequence: CASRVDRDYEQYF.

This chain connects TRBV25-1 to TRBJ2-1, with D perhaps matching TRBD2 (6 bases). Deletions cut 9 bases from V and 1 base from J, with 13 bases between. Germline CDR1 reads MGHDK; CDR2 reads SYGVNS. CDR3 length: 14 residues. The CDR3 sequence is CASLGGVSYNEQFF. Here the CDR3 DNA reads TGTGCCAGTCTCGGGGGTGTTTCCTACAATGAGCAGTTCTTC.

The V call is TRBV11-3, the J call TRBJ2-3, with D possibly matching TRBD2 (5 bases). Per germline, CDR1 SGHNT and CDR2 YENEEA. V lost 1 base to trimming and J lost 4 bases, with 9 bases between them. The CDR3 totals 14 residues. CDR3 in amino acids: CASSLGMGADTQYF. The CDR3 nucleotides read TGTGCCAGCAGCTTAGGAATGGGAGCAGATACGCAGTATTTT.